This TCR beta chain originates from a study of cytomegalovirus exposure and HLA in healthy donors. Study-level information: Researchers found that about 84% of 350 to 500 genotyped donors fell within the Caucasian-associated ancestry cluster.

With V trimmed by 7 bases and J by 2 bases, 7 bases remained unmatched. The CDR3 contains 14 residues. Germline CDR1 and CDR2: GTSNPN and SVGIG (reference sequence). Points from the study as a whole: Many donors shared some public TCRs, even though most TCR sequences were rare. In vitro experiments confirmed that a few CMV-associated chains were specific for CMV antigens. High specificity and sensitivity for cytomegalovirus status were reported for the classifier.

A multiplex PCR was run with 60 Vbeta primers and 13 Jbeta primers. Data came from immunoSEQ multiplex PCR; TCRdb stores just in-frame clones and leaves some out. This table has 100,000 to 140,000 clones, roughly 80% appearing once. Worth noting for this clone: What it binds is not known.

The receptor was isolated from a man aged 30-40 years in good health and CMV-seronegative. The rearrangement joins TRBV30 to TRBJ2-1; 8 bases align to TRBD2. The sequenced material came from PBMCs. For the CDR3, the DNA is TGTGCCTCCCATTCGGGAGGGCCCTACAATGAGCAGTTCTTC. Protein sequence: CASHSGGPYNEQFF.